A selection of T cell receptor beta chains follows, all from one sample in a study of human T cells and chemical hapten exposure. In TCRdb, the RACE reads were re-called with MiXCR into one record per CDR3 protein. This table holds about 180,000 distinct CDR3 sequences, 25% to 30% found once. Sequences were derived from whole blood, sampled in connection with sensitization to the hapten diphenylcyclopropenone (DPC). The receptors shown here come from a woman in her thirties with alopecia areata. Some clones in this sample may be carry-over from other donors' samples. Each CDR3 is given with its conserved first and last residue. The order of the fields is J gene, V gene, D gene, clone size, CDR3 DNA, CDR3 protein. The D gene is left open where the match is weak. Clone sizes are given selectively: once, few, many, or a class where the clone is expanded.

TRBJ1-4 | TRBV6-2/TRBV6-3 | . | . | TGTGCCAGCAGTTACCTACAGGGCGATGAAAAACTGTTTTTT | CASSYLQGDEKLFF
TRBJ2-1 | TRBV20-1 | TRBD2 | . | TGCAGTGCCCAAAGGGCGGGAGGAGCCTACAATGAGCAGTTCTTC | CSAQRAGGAYNEQFF
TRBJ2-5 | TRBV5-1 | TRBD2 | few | TGCGCCAGCAGCTTCTTACCGGGACTAGGTTCGGGAGAGACCCAGTACTTC | CASSFLPGLGSGETQYF
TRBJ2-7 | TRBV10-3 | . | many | TGTGCCATCAACCCCGGACCCCCTGCCCACGAGGAGCAGTACTTC | CAINPGPPAHEEQYF
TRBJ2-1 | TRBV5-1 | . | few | TGCGCCAGCAGCTTGAAGACGGGGGCTGAGCAGTTCTTC | CASSLKTGAEQFF
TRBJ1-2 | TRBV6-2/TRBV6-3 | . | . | TGTGCCAGCAGGCAGGGGAGCTATGGCTACACCTTC | CASRQGSYGYTF
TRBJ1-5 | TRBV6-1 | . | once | TGTGCCACCGTGGTGTCGGGCGGACTTCTTCAGCCCCAGCATTTT | CATVVSGGLLQPQHF
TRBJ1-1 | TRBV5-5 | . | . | TGTGCCAGCAGCTTGGAATGGGGAAAGGAAGCTTTCTTT | CASSLEWGKEAFF
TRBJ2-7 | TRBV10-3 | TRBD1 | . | TGTGCCACGGGACAGGGTAGTTACGAGCAGTACTTC | CATGQGSYEQYF
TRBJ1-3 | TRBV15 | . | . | TGTGCCACCAGGGGATCACAGTGGGGAAACACCATATATTTT | CATRGSQWGNTIYF
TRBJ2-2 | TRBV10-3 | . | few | TGTGCCACCACCTACGCCACCGGGGAGCTGTTTTTT | CATTYATGELFF
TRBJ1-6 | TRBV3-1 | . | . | TGTGCCAGCAGCCAAGAGGACAGACTTTCACCCCTCCACTTT | CASSQEDRLSPLHF
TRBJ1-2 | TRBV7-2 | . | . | TGTGCCAGCAGCATATACAGGGATGGCTACACCTTC | CASSIYRDGYTF
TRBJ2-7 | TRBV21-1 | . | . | TGTGCCAGCAGCAAGCAATACTCCTACGAGCAGTACTTC | CASSKQYSYEQYF
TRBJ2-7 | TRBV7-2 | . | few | TGTGCCAGCAGCTTAAGGTCCCGAAGGGACGAGCAGTACTTC | CASSLRSRRDEQYF
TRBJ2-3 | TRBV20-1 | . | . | TGCAGTGCTAGGTTTGCCTTACAAACAGATACGCAGTATTTT | CSARFALQTDTQYF
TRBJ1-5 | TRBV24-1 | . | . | TGTGCCACCAGTGAAAGCGGACGAATCGGAAATCAGCCCCAGCATTTT | CATSESGRIGNQPQHF
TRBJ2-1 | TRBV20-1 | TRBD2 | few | TGCAGTGCCATTTTTTTCCAAGCGGGAGGGCCCGGTGAGCAGTTCTTC | CSAIFFQAGGPGEQFF
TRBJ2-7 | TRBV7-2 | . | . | TGTGCCAGCAGCTTAGCCACCTACGAGCAGTACTTC | CASSLATYEQYF
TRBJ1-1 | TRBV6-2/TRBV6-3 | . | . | TGTGCCAGCAGTTTGCCCTCGACCGCGAACACTGAAGCTTTCTTT | CASSLPSTANTEAFF
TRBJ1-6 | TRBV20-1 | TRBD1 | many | TGCAGTGCTAGAGGCGCCGGGACAGATTATAATTCACCCCTCCACTTT | CSARGAGTDYNSPLHF
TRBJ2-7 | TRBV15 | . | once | TGTGCCACCAGCAGAGAGGGGACTGAAGTAGACGAGCAGTACTTC | CATSREGTEVDEQYF
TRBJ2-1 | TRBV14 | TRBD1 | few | TGTGCCAGCAGCCAAGATATCACAGGGGCTTTCTTCGATGAGCAGTTCTTC | CASSQDITGAFFDEQFF
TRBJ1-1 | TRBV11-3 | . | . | TGTGCCAGTAAGGACAGCCCGAACACTGAAGCTTTCTTT | CASKDSPNTEAFF
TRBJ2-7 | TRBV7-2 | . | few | TGTGCCAGCAGCTCCAAATCCGGTAAAAGGGACTGGAACTCCTACGAGCAGTACTTC | CASSSKSGKRDWNSYEQYF
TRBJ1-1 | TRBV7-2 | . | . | TGTGCCAGCAGCTTACATCGGGGAACTGAAGCTTTCTTT | CASSLHRGTEAFF
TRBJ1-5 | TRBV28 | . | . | TGTGCCAGCAGTTTAATCGGGGAAAGCAATCAGCCCCAGCATTTT | CASSLIGESNQPQHF
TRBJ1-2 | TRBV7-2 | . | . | TGTGCCAGCAGCCGACAGGACAACTATGGCTACACCTTC | CASSRQDNYGYTF
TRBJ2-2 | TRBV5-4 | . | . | TGTGCCAGCAGCCTACAGGGCTTGAGCACCGGGGAGCTGTTTTTT | CASSLQGLSTGELFF
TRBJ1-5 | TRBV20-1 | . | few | TGCAGTGCTAGAGGCGGGGGAGTTCAGCCCCAGCATTTT | CSARGGGVQPQHF
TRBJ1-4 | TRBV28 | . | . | TGTGCCAGCATCTCCGGGACTTTGAATGAAAAACTGTTTTTT | CASISGTLNEKLFF
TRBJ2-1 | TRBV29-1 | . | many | TGCAGCGCCGGACTACCCAATGAGCAGTTCTTC | CSAGLPNEQFF
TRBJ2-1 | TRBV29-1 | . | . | TGCAGCGTTGATAGTTCCGCCGACGGACACTACTACAATGAGCAGTTCTTC | CSVDSSADGHYYNEQFF
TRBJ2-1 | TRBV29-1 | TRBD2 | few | TGCAGCGTGGGGGGACGTCGACTAGCGGGACCCTCCTACAATGAGCAGTTCTTC | CSVGGRRLAGPSYNEQFF
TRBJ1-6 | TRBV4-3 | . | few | TGCGCCAGCAGCTACGGGGAAACGGCTAATTCACCCCTCCACTTT | CASSYGETANSPLHF
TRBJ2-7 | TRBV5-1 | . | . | TGCGCCAGCAGCTTCCAGGGACGGGACGAGCAGTACTTC | CASSFQGRDEQYF
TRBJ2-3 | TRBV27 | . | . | TGTGCCAGCAGTTTATTGACGGAGGGGGCAGATACGCAGTATTTT | CASSLLTEGADTQYF
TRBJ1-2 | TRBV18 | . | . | TGTGCCAGCTCACCACCGAAAGTCGCCGGGGATGGCTACACCTTC | CASSPPKVAGDGYTF
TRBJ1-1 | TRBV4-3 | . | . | TGCGCCAGCAGCCAAGATCCGGGAGTGAGAACTGAAGCTTTCTTT | CASSQDPGVRTEAFF
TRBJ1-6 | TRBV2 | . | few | TGTGCCAGCAGGCCACCCCTCCACTTT | CASRPPLHF
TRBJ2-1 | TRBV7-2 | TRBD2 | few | TGTGCCAGCAGCTTAGACTCACTAGCGGGAGTAATTGAGCAGTTCTTC | CASSLDSLAGVIEQFF
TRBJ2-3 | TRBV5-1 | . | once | TGCGCCAGCAGCGCCTACGGGACTGCCACAGATACGCAGTATTTT | CASSAYGTATDTQYF
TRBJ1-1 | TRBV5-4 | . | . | TGTGCCAGTTCTTTAGGGCCCGTTCCTGGGGACACTGAAGCTTTCTTT | CASSLGPVPGDTEAFF
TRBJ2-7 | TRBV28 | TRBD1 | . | TGTGCCAGCAGAGAACCGGGACAGGGAACCTACGAGCAGTACTTC | CASREPGQGTYEQYF
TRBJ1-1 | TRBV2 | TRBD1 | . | TGTGCCAGCAGGGAGACAGGGATTGAAGCCGCTGAAGCTTTCTTT | CASRETGIEAAEAFF